The T cell receptor (beta chain) under discussion was sequenced for a study of blood T cell repertoires in COVID-19. The data were produced by immunoSEQ multiplex PCR, yet TCRdb's version contains in-frame clones alone and is incomplete. The sample shows some 150,000 clones, roughly 87% of them seen only once. The source is a woman between 65 and 79 years old with acute or convalescent COVID-19. Specimen: peripheral blood.

The CDR3 DNA is TGTGCCAGCAGTTCACGACTAGACGGTGAGCAGTTCTTC. Its protein is CASSSRLDGEQFF. The chain is built from TRBV27 and TRBJ2-1; a weak D match, TRBD2 (6 bases). Germline CDR1 MNHEY, CDR2 SMNVEV (reference sequence). The CDR3 has 13 residues. With 4 bases removed from V and 9 bases from J, the gap between germline ends came to 13 bases.